This T cell receptor beta chain was captured by sequencing in a study of T cell responses to AZD1222 COVID-19 vaccine. A note on this clone: What it recognizes is unknown.

Generated by immunoSEQ multiplex PCR, the TCRdb table keeps only in-frame clones and is missing some. The data show 150,000 or so clones, about 91% seen once. Study conclusions and caveats: Sampling that yielded the repertoires occurred only after the peak T cell response. With dominance at 160-218 and 743-854, vaccine-associated CD4 TCRs spanned spike.

Germline-derived CDR1 and CDR2 are MNHEY and SVGEGT. The CDR3 loop spans 14 amino acids. V was pared by 5 bases and J by 6 bases, with 7 bases of the junction left unmatched. The specimen comprised peripheral blood, sampled on day 0 of AZD1222 vaccination. The chain is built from TRBV6-2 or TRBV6-3 and TRBJ2-1; TRBD1 agrees at 7 bases. The source of this sequence is an adult in good health. This CDR3 is CASSPGTVTNEQFF. CDR3 bases: TGTGCCAGCAGTCCCGGGACAGTAACCAATGAGCAGTTCTTC.